This TCR beta chain appears in the sequencing data of a study of neoadjuvant anti-PD-1 for oral cavity cancer. Described time point: after neoadjuvant nivolumab, at surgical resection. Patients had HPV-negative, locally advanced oral cavity squamous cell carcinoma. Trimming cost V 5 bases and J 0 bases, with 7 bases left between them. The CDR3 covers 14 residues. CDR1 and CDR2 from the germline V gene are SGHVS and FNYEAQ. This clone was counted between two and nine times. The antigen is undetermined. Profiled with immunoSEQ multiplex PCR; TCRdb holds only in-frame clones, not every one. This table holds tens of thousands of clones, around a quarter found once. Study-level findings and limits: Higher pretreatment blood Treg/Th17 ratios correlated with higher pretreatment blood and lower post-treatment tumor TCRbeta clonality.

The source of this sequence is a person aged 35-80 years with oral cavity squamous cell carcinoma. The sample here was tumor tissue, taken after nivolumab (anti-PD-1) treatment. The J gene is TRBJ2-2, the V gene TRBV7-6; D is undetermined. CDR3 bases: TGTGCCAGCAGCCAAGCCCCGAACACCGGGGAGCTGTTTTTT. Amino acids: CASSQAPNTGELFF.